Shown below are 4 T cell receptor beta chains from a single sample sequenced in a study of shared clonotypes between healthy human individuals (TCRdb year 2020). The library was generated by the immunoSEQ multiplex PCR assay. Imported from immuneACCESS, the table was reduced by TCRdb to in-frame sequences with V and J called. These copies leave out some clones; in studies compared against another copy, an unresolved V gene accounts for under half, and the cause of the remainder is not known. The sample contains 330,000 or so clones, 74% of them found a single time. About 9.3% of the sample is taken by the ten largest. Sequencing was performed on memory CD4+ T cells sorted from blood. What this sample's cell subset or site label stands for: CD45RA-negative fraction. The receptors shown here come from a man aged 30-40 years in good health.

The chain links TRBV18 to TRBJ1-1; D is uncertain. The CDR3 has 13 residues. The V end lost 1 base, the J end lost 7 bases, and 10 bases lay between the germline ends. Per germline, CDR1 KGHSH and CDR2 LQKENI. CDR3 in amino acids: CASSPQGSVEAFF. The CDR3 DNA follows: TGTGCCAGCTCACCACAGGGTTCGGTTGAAGCTTTCTTT.

Comments on this clone: A far larger clone is one base from this, pointing to a likely read error. Other DNA variants within this sample encode the same CDR3. J is TRBJ2-7 and V is TRBV28, with no clear D. CDR1 and CDR2 (germline): MDHEN, SYDVKM. CDR3 length equals 12 residues. Trimming shortened V by 3 bases and J by 0 bases, and 3 bases separated the two germline ends. The CDR3 coding sequence is TGTGCCAGCAGTTTCGGCTCCTACGAGCAGTACTTC. It encodes CASSFGSYEQYF.

The chain employs TRBV5-4 and TRBJ1-2, with 7 bases matching TRBD1. The V gene's germline CDR1 is SGHNT and CDR2 YYREEE (reference sequence). The CDR3 length is 13 residues. Trimming took 4 bases from V and 2 from J; bases not matched to a gene: 2. The CDR3 reads CASSPRGNYGYTF. CDR3 in DNA: TGTGCCAGCAGCCCCAGGGGGAACTATGGCTACACCTTC.

A remark on this clone: Sequence at one end of the junction differs from germline and may be a read error. V is TRBV4-2 and J is TRBJ2-7; a possible D gene is TRBD2 (5 bases). The CDR3 has 15 residues. Looked up from germline, CDR1 is LGHNA and CDR2 is YNFKEQ. DNA for the CDR3: TGTGCCAGCAGCGAAGAGGAACGGGGTACCTACGAGCAGTACTTC. Protein product: CASSEEERGTYEQYF.